This TCR beta chain came from a study of blood T cell repertoires in COVID-19. The CDR3 is 12 residues long. Germline assignment: CDR1 LGHDT and CDR2 YNNKEL (reference sequence). V lost 4 bases, J lost 3 bases, and 6 bases lay in between. The protocol was immunoSEQ multiplex PCR, while the TCRdb copy is restricted to in-frame clones and leaves out a portion. The repertoire holds under 200,000 clones, roughly 90% seen once, with around 1.5% in the top ten. Specimen: peripheral blood. The chain carries TRBV3-1 (or the pseudogene TRBV3-2) and TRBJ2-5; no clear D gene. The receptor's source is a man aged 18 to 29 with active or convalescent COVID-19. The CDR3 DNA is TGTGCCAGCAGCCTCTTAAAAGAGACCCAGTACTTC. Its translation: CASSLLKETQYF.